A selection of T cell receptor beta chains follows, all from one sample in a study of blood T cell repertoires in COVID-19. The table came from immunoSEQ multiplex PCR; TCRdb's copy has only in-frame clones and leaves some out. Here the sample spans fewer than 400,000 clones, around 87% being singletons. The sample consisted of PBMCs or T cells enriched from blood (not recorded which). These TCRs come from a woman in her forties or fifties who had recovered from COVID-19. Each CDR3 is given with its conserved first and last residue. D genes are given only for firm matches. Expanded clones are given a class, and other clones once, few, many or no size at all.

J,size,V,D,DNA,CDR3
TRBJ2-7,once,TRBV3-1/TRBV3-2,TRBD2,TGTGCCAGCAGCCACCCGGCTAGCGGATCCTACGAGCAGTACTTC,CASSHPASGSYEQYF
TRBJ2-5,-,TRBV6-2/TRBV6-3,-,TGTGCCAGCAGCCCCCCCAGGGGAGTACAAGAGACCCAGTACTTC,CASSPPRGVQETQYF
TRBJ1-1,once,TRBV23-1,-,TGCGCCAGCAGTCAATCTGGGGCAGGGAACCGCCTCGTCCCTGAAGCTTTCTTT,CASSQSGAGNRLVPEAFF
TRBJ1-6,-,TRBV30,-,TGTGCCTGGAGCGTCGGTGAACTCTATAATTCACCCCTCCACTTT,CAWSVGELYNSPLHF
TRBJ1-4,-,TRBV25-1,TRBD1,TGTGCCAGCAGTGGGACAGGGGATGAAAAACTGTTTTTT,CASSGTGDEKLFF
TRBJ1-3,few,TRBV11-2,-,TGTGCCAGCAGCCGACAGACCTCTGGAAACACCATATATTTT,CASSRQTSGNTIYF
TRBJ1-1,-,TRBV28,-,TGTGCCAGCAGTACTTTCGGGGAAATTCGGTACACTGAAGCTTTCTTT,CASSTFGEIRYTEAFF
TRBJ1-1,-,TRBV6-2/TRBV6-3,TRBD1,TGTGCCAGCAGTTCGAAACCGGGACAGATTACTGAAGCTTTCTTT,CASSSKPGQITEAFF
TRBJ2-3,once,TRBV6-5,TRBD1,TGTGCCAGCAAGAGGGGACAGGGCTCGACAGATACGCAGTATTTT,CASKRGQGSTDTQYF
TRBJ1-5,-,TRBV28,-,TGTGCCAGCACACAGGGACAACAGCCCCAGCATTTT,CASTQGQQPQHF
TRBJ1-5,-,TRBV7-3,-,TGTGCCAGCAGCTTACAACTGGGACTCCAAGATAATCAGCCCCAGCATTTT,CASSLQLGLQDNQPQHF
TRBJ1-4,-,TRBV28,-,TGTGCCAGCTTGTACGAGACTCGACTGTTTTTT,CASLYETRLFF
TRBJ1-5,once,TRBV19,-,TGTGCCAGTAGCCCATTAAGAGGCAATCAGCCCCAGCATTTT,CASSPLRGNQPQHF
TRBJ1-3,-,TRBV4-2,TRBD1,TGTGCCAGCAGCCAAGAACCGGCTACAGGGGTTGGATACACCATATATTTT,CASSQEPATGVGYTIYF
TRBJ1-2,-,TRBV3-1/TRBV3-2,-,TGTGCCAGCAGCCAAGGCCCCCTAGACAGAGAATCAGGTTTCGTGGGGTATGGCTACACCTTC,CASSQGPLDRESGFVGYGYTF
TRBJ2-7,-,TRBV21-1,-,TGTGCCAGCAGCAAATTACAAGAGCGAACAGGGACAGGCCGGAGGGACGAGCAGTACTTC,CASSKLQERTGTGRRDEQYF